These 5 T cell receptor beta chains were all obtained from the same sample, sequenced in a study of response to subunit inactivated influenza vaccine. TCRdb used MiXCR to reprocess the RT-PCR reads, holding one entry per CDR3 protein. Here the sample spans hundreds of thousands of distinct CDR3 sequences, approximately 14% being singletons. The sample was PBMCs from blood, taken less than 13 days after vaccination. These receptor sequences come from a man in his forties or fifties who received an inactivated influenza vaccine.

This clonotype occurred a few times. The rearrangement links TRBV5-1 to TRBJ2-1; a weak D match, TRBD1 (5 bases). CDR3 length: 15 residues. Deletions cut 4 bases from V and 5 bases from J, with 16 bases between. The germline V gene encodes CDR1 SGHRS and CDR2 YFSETQ. CDR3 region: CASSITGAGNNEQFF. For the CDR3, the DNA is TGCGCCAGCAGCATTACAGGTGCTGGAAACAATGAGCAGTTCTTC.

This clonotype was seen more than once but under ten times. This chain connects TRBV12-3 or TRBV12-4 to TRBJ2-3; D is perhaps TRBD2 (7 bases). This CDR3 has 16 amino acids. V dropped 1 base and J dropped 6 bases, with 17 bases sitting between them. CDR3 bases: TGTGCCAGCAGTTTAGTAAGGGGGGGCTTCATGGATACGCAGTATTTT. The encoded protein is CASSLVRGGFMDTQYF.

The CDR3 coding sequence is TGCAGCGTTGAAGGGACAGTTCGGGGCAGGGGGCAGTACTTC. Its translation is CSVEGTVRGRGQYF. V usage is TRBV29-1 and J usage is TRBJ2-7; weak D call: TRBD1 (6 bases). The CDR3 totals 14 residues. The germline V and J ends were trimmed by 1 base and 9 bases, with 19 bases remaining between them. CDR1 SQVTM and CDR2 ANQGSEA come from the germline V gene.

This clonotype was observed at least ten times. The genes are TRBV6-1 and TRBJ1-2, with 9 bases identical to TRBD1. Germline loops: CDR1 MNHNS, CDR2 SASEGT. The CDR3 totals 14 residues. V dropped 10 bases and J dropped 2; count of bases not matched to a gene: 8. The CDR3 is CATGIDRGNYGYTF. The CDR3 DNA is TGTGCCACCGGTATTGACAGGGGGAACTATGGCTACACCTTC.

The chain uses TRBV4-2 and TRBJ2-1; D gene unclear. The germline V and J ends were trimmed by 3 bases and 1 base, with 7 bases remaining between them. The CDR3 has 14 residues. Germline assignment: CDR1 LGHNA and CDR2 YNFKEQ. As DNA, the CDR3 is TGTGCCAGCAGCCATGTGGATTCCTACAATGAGCAGTTCTTC. It specifies CASSHVDSYNEQFF.